The TCR beta chain under discussion was sequenced for a study of cytotoxic CD8 clonotypes in ibrutinib-treated CLL. The study's findings and limits: Sustained-remission and progressing patients were not sampled at matched times. Public clonotypes occurred uncommonly; on treatment, they contracted or remained stable.

Germline CDR1 and CDR2: ENHRY and SYGVKD. Trimming stripped 0 bases from V and 6 bases from J, with 8 bases between. The CDR3 totals 14 residues. As concerns this clone: The antigen remains unidentified.

Sequenced by immunoSEQ multiplex PCR; TCRdb stores in-frame clones only, minus some. Found here are 65,000 to 80,000 clones, 83% of them singletons; the top ten hold roughly 35%. Specimen: PBMCs, collected after 24 months of ibrutinib treatment. The clonotype originates from a human donor with chronic lymphocytic leukemia. The V gene is TRBV10-3, the J gene TRBJ2-2, with D unresolved. Here the CDR3 DNA reads TGTGCCATCAGTGAGTCGACGGGTTCCGGGGAGCTGTTTTTT. Amino acids: CAISESTGSGELFF.